Listed below are T cell receptor beta chains from one sample, sequenced in a study of blood T cell repertoires in COVID-19. Some clones are missing from TCRdb's copy, which holds only in-frame ones; the method was immunoSEQ multiplex PCR. The profile covers more than 300,000 clones, with approximately 90% appearing a single time and 2.5% to 4% taken by the ten largest. Material for sequencing was peripheral blood. The receptors come from a woman aged 18-29 years who had recovered from COVID-19. Each CDR3 is given with its conserved first and last residue. The D gene is left open where the match is weak. The size entry is marked missing in some rows and otherwise reads once, few, many or a size class.

d_call,v_call,j_call,clone_size,cdr3_aa,cdr3_nt
TRBD1,TRBV29-1,TRBJ2-1,-,CSVDPGRTGGYNEQFF,TGCAGCGTTGATCCAGGGCGGACAGGGGGCTACAATGAGCAGTTCTTC
-,TRBV7-2,TRBJ1-2,-,CASSLRGASYGYTF,TGTGCCAGCAGCTTGCGTGGGGCCAGCTATGGCTACACCTTC
-,TRBV25-1,TRBJ2-2,-,CASSESRVYPGELFF,TGTGCCAGCAGTGAATCCAGGGTGTATCCCGGGGAGCTGTTTTTT
TRBD1,TRBV30,TRBJ1-1,-,CAWDEQGVTEAFF,TGTGCCTGGGATGAACAGGGGGTCACTGAAGCTTTCTTT
-,TRBV30,TRBJ1-5,-,CAWSALQGSQPQHF,TGTGCCTGGAGTGCCCTGCAGGGGAGTCAGCCCCAGCATTTT
TRBD1,TRBV24-1,TRBJ2-1,-,CARQGSDICNEQFF,TGTGCCAGACAGGGGTCTGATATATGCAATGAGCAGTTCTTC
-,TRBV18,TRBJ1-1,-,CASSASQGLSEAFF,TGTGCCAGCTCAGCGAGCCAGGGGCTCTCTGAAGCTTTCTTT
TRBD2,TRBV9,TRBJ2-1,-,CASSPGLAGAYEQFF,TGTGCCAGCAGCCCGGGACTAGCGGGCGCGTATGAGCAGTTCTTC
-,TRBV2,TRBJ1-6,-,CASSRTGPAEYNSPLHF,TGTGCCAGCAGTCGAACAGGGCCGGCTGAGTATAATTCACCCCTCCACTTT
TRBD1,TRBV9,TRBJ1-4,-,CASSSRGPGPNEKLFF,TGTGCCAGCAGCTCCAGGGGGCCCGGACCTAATGAAAAACTGTTTTTT
-,TRBV9,TRBJ1-3,once,CASSVWPTGNTIYF,TGTGCCAGCAGCGTATGGCCAACTGGAAACACCATATATTTT
TRBD2,TRBV5-1,TRBJ2-2,-,CASSLFVLAGGSRNTGELFF,TGCGCCAGCAGCTTGTTTGTTCTAGCGGGAGGGAGCCGGAACACCGGGGAGCTGTTTTTT
TRBD1,TRBV27,TRBJ1-1,once,CASSLGQMNTEAFF,TGTGCCAGCAGTCTGGGACAGATGAACACTGAAGCTTTCTTT
-,TRBV5-1,TRBJ2-1,-,CASSLKGESPNEQFF,TGCGCCAGCAGCTTAAAAGGGGAATCCCCAAATGAGCAGTTCTTC
-,TRBV4-3,TRBJ1-6,once,CASSQEQGNSPLHF,TGCGCCAGCAGCCAAGAACAGGGCAATTCACCCCTCCACTTT
-,TRBV30,TRBJ2-2,-,CAWSVTIAGELFF,TGTGCCTGGAGTGTAACGATAGCCGGGGAGCTGTTTTTT
-,TRBV30,TRBJ1-2,-,CAWSTTRGYGYTF,TGTGCCTGGAGTACAACACGGGGGTATGGCTACACCTTC
TRBD1,TRBV11-3,TRBJ1-4,-,CASSSRTGANEKLFF,TGTGCCAGCAGCTCGCGGACAGGGGCTAATGAAAAACTGTTTTTT